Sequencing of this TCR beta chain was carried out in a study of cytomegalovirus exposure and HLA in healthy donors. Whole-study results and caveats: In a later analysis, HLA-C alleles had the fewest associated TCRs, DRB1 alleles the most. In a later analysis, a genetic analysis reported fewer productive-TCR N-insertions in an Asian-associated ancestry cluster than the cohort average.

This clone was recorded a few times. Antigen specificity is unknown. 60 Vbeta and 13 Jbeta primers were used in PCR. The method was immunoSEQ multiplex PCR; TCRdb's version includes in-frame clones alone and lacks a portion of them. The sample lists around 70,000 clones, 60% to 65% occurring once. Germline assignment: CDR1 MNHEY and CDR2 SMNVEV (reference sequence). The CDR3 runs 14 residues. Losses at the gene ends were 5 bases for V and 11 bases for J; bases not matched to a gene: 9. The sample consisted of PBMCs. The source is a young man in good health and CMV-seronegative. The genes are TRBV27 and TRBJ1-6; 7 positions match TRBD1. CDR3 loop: CASSQDRRGPPLHF. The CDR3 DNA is TGTGCCAGCAGTCAGGACAGGAGGGGGCCACCCCTCCACTTT.